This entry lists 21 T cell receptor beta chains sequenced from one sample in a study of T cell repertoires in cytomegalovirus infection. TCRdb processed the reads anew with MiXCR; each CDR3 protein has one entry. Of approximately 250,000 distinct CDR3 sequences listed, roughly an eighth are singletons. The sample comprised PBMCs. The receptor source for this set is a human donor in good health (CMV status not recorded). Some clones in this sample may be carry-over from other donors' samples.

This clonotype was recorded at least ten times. The CDR3 protein is CASSWSSNQPQHF. The CDR3 nucleotides read TGTGCCAGCAGCTGGTCCTCCAATCAGCCCCAGCATTTT. The chain couples TRBV7-2 to TRBJ1-5; D uncertain. V was trimmed by 4 bases and J by 3 bases, leaving 7 bases between them. The germline V gene encodes CDR1 SGHTA and CDR2 FQGNSA. The CDR3 totals 13 residues. Full variable domain (rest looked up from reference TRBV7-2 and TRBJ1-5): GAGVSQSPSNKVTEKGKDVELRCDPISGHTALYWYRQSLGQGLEFLIYFQGNSAPDKSGLPSDRFSAERTGGSVSTLTIQRTQQEDSAVYLCASSWSSNQPQHFGDGTRLSIL.

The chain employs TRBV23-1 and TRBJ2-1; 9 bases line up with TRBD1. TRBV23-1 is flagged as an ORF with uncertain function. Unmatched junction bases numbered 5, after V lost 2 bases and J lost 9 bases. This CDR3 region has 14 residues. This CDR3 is CASSQGQGTGEQFF. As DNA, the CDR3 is TGCGCCAGCAGTCAAGGACAGGGGACGGGTGAGCAGTTCTTC.

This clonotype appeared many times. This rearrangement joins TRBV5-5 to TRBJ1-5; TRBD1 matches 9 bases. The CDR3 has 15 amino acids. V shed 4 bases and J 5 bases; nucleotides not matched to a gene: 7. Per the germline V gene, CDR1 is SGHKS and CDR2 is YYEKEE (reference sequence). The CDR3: CASSRFDRGDQPQHF. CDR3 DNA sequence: TGTGCCAGCAGCAGATTCGACAGGGGGGATCAGCCCCAGCATTTT.

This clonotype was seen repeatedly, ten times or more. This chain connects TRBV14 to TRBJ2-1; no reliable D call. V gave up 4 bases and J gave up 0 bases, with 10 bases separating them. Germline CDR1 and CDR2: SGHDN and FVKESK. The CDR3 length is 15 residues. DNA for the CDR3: TGTGCCAGCAGCCTGAAGGCTAGCTCCTACAATGAGCAGTTCTTC. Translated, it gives CASSLKASSYNEQFF.

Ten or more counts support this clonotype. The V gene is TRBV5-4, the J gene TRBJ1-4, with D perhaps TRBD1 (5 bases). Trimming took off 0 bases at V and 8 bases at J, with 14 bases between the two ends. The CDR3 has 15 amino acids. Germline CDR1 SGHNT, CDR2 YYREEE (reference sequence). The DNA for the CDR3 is TGTGCCAGCAGCTTGGCAGGGCCGGGAGAAGAAAAACTGTTTTTT. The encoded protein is CASSLAGPGEEKLFF.

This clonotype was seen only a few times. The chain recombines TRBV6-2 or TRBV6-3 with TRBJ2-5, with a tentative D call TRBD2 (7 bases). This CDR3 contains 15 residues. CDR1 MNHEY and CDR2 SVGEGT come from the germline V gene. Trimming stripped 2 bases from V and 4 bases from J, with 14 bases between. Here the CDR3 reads CASSYGGAGGETQYF. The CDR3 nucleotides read TGTGCCAGCAGTTACGGGGGGGCAGGTGGAGAGACCCAGTACTTC.

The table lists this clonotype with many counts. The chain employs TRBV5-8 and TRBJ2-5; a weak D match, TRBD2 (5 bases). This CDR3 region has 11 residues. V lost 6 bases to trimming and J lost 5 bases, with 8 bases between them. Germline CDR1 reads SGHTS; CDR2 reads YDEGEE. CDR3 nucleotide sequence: TGTGCCAGCAACGCGGGTGAGACCCAGTACTTC. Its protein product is CASNAGETQYF.

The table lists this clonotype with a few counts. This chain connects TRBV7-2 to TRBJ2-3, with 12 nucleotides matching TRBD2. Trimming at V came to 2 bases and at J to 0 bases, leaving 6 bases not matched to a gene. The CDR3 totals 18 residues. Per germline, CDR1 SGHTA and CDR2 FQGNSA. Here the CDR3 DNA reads TGTGCCAGCAGCTTATCGGCTAGCGGGGGGGCTAGCACAGATACGCAGTATTTT. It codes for CASSLSASGGASTDTQYF.

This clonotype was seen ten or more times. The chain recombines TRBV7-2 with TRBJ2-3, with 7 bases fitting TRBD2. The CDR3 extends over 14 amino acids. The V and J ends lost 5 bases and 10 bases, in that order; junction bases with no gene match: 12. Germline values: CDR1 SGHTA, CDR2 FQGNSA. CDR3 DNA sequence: TGTGCCAGCAGCCTTAGCGGGTTCGGCGGGGCGCAGTATTTT. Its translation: CASSLSGFGGAQYF.

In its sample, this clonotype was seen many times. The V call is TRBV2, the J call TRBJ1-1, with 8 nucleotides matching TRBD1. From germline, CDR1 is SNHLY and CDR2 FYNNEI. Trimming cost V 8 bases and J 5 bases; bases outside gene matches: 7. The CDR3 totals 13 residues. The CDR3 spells CASVWTGQTEAFF. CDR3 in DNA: TGTGCCAGCGTTTGGACAGGGCAAACTGAAGCTTTCTTT.

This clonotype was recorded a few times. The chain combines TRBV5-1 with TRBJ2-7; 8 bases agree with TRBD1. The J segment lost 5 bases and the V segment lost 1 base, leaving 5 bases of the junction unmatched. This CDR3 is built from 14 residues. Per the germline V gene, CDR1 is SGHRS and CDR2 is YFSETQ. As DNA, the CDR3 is TGCGCCAGCAGCTTGAGCGGACAGGGAAACGAGCAGTACTTC. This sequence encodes CASSLSGQGNEQYF.

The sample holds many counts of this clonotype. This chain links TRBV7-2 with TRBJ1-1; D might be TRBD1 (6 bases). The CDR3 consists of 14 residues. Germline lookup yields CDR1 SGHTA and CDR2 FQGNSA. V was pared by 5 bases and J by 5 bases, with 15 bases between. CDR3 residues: CASSQPGGGTEAFF. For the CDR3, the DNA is TGTGCCAGCAGCCAACCGGGAGGGGGGACTGAAGCTTTCTTT.

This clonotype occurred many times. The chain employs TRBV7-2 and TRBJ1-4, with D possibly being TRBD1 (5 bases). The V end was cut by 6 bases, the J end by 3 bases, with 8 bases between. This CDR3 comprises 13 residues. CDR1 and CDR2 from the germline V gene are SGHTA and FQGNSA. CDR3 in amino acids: CASRRQPNEKLFF. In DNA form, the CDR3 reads TGTGCCAGCAGGCGACAGCCTAATGAAAAACTGTTTTTT.

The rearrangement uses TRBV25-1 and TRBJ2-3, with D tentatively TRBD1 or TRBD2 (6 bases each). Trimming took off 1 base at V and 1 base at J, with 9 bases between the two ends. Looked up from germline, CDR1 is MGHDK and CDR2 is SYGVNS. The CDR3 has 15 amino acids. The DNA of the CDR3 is TGTGCCAGCAGTGAATCTAGGGGGGGCACAGATACGCAGTATTTT. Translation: CASSESRGGTDTQYF. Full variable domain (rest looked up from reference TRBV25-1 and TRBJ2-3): EADIYQTPRYLVIGTGKKITLECSQTMGHDKMYWYQQDPGMELHLIHYSYGVNSTEKGDLSSESTVSRIRTEHFPLTLESARPSHTSQYLCASSESRGGTDTQYFGPGTRLTVL.

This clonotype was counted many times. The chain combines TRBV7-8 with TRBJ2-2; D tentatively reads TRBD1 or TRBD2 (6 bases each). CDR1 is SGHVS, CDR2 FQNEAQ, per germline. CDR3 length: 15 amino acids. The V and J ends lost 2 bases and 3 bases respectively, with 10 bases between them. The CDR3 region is CASSLRGADTGELFF. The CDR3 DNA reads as TGTGCCAGCAGCTTAAGGGGGGCTGACACCGGGGAGCTGTTTTTT.

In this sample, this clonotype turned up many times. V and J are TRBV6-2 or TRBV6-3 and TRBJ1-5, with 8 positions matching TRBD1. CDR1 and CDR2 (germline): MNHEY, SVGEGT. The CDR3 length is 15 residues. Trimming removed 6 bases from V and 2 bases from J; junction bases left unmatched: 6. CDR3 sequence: CASRTDRGGNQPQHF. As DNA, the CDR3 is TGTGCCAGCAGGACAGACAGGGGAGGCAATCAGCCCCAGCATTTT.

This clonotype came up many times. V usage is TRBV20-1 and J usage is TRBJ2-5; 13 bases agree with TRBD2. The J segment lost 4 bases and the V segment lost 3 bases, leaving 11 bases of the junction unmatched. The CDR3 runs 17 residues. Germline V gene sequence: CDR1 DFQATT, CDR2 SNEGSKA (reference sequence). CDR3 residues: CSASPGTSGALLETQYF. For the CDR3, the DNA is TGCAGTGCTAGCCCAGGGACTAGCGGGGCCCTTTTAGAGACCCAGTACTTC.

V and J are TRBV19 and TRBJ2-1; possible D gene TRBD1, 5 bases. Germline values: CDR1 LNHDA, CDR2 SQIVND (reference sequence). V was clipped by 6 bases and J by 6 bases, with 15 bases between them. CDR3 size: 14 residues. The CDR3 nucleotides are TGTGCCAGTAGCACGTCCAGGGTGGCCAATGAGCAGTTCTTC. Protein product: CASSTSRVANEQFF.

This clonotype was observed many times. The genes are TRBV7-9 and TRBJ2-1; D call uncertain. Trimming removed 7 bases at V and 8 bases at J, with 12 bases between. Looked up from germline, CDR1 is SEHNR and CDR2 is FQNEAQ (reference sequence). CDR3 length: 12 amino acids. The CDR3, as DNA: TGTGCCAGCACCCAGACCCGCGATGAGCAGTTCTTC. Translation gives CASTQTRDEQFF.

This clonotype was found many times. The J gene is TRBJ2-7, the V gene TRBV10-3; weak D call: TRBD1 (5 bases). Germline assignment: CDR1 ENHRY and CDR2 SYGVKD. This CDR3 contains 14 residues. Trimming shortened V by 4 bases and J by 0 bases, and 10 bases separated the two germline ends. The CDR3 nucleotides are TGTGCCATCAGTGGTCGAACAGGCTCCTACGAGCAGTACTTC. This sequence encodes CAISGRTGSYEQYF.

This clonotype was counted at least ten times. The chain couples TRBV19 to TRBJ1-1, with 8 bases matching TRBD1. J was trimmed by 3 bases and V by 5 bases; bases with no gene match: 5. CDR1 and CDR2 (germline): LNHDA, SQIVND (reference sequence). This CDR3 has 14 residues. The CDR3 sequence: CASSARGPYTEAFF. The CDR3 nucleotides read TGTGCCAGTAGTGCCAGGGGGCCATACACTGAAGCTTTCTTT. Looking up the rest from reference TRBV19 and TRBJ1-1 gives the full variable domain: DGGITQSPKYLFRKEGQNVTLSCEQNLNHDAMYWYRQDPGQGLRLIYYSQIVNDFQKGDIAEGYSVSREKKESFPLTVTSAQKNPTAFYLCASSARGPYTEAFFGQGTRLTVV.